This TCR beta chain was recovered during a study of T cells in localized non-small cell lung cancer. General observations from the study: Adjacent uninvolved lung had the highest clonality, suggesting focused antigen responses. Because sequencing included only one region (of the tumor), heterogeneity remains possible. Researchers found a median roughly 50 of the top 100 tumor clones in adjacent lung. With higher T cell density in blood came longer overall survival.

On this clone itself: Its antigen is unknown.

The V gene lost 3 bases and the J gene lost 6 bases, with 11 bases spanning the gap. Per the germline V gene, CDR1 is SGHVS and CDR2 is FQNEAQ. The CDR3 length is 13 residues. This table comes from immunoSEQ multiplex PCR, and its TCRdb copy is limited to in-frame clones, with some not included. The table shows about 34,000 clones, with roughly 90% occurring only once. The source of this sequence is a woman aged 35-70 years with stage I lung adenocarcinoma. This specimen consisted of peripheral blood, obtained before any cancer treatment. V and J are TRBV7-8 and TRBJ1-2; unclear D gene. CDR3 sequence: CASSLEGINGYTF. The DNA of the CDR3 is TGTGCCAGCAGCTTGGAGGGCATCAATGGCTACACCTTC.